What follows is one T cell receptor beta chain and its context. This sample was taken from a study of blood T cell repertoires in COVID-19. Turning to the study itself: Sources were T cells, B-cell-depleted T cells, or PBMCs; the material itself was cDNA or gDNA.

Original handling: It was from reference gene primer amplification that nucleated cell counts were estimated. TCRdb's table, derived via immunoSEQ multiplex PCR, lists solely in-frame clones and lacks some. That table supplies the V and J calls and clone size; D and trimming were determined from the DNA. The table has under 300,000 clones, approximately 80% seen once. V dropped 4 bases and J dropped 0 bases, with 9 bases sitting between them. Germline loops: CDR1 ENHRY, CDR2 SYGVKD. The CDR3 consists of 15 residues. Sample: peripheral blood. This receptor was obtained from a woman aged 40 to 50 who had recovered from COVID-19. This sequence joins TRBV10-3 and TRBJ2-2, with D possibly matching TRBD1 (5 bases). CDR3 sequence (DNA): TGTGCCATCAGTGGCAGGGAAGCGAACACCGGGGAGCTGTTTTTT. Its protein is CAISGREANTGELFF.